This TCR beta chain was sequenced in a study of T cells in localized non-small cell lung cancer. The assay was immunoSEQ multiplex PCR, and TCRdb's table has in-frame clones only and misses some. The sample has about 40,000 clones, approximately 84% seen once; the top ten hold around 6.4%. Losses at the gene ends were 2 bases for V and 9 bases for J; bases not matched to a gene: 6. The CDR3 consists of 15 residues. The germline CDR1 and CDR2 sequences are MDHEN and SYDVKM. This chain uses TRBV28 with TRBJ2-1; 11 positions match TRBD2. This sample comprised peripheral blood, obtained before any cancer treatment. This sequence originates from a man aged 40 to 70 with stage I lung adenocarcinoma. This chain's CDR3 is CASSLTTSGSGEQFF. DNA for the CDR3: TGTGCCAGCAGTTTAACCACTAGCGGGAGCGGTGAGCAGTTCTTC.